One and the same sample provided the 10 T cell receptor beta chains below, sequenced in a study of memory B cells and T cells in multiple sclerosis. Data came from immunoSEQ multiplex PCR; TCRdb stores just in-frame clones and leaves some out. The sample contains fewer than 9,000 clones, about three fifths of which appear only once. The source material was memory (CD45RO+) CD8+ T cells from blood. These receptors were obtained from a human donor with multiple sclerosis.

The rearrangement joins TRBV30 to TRBJ2-4; D may be TRBD1 (5 bases). The J call may be mistaken, given a closer DNA end match to TRBJ2-6. Germline V lookup: CDR1 GTSNPN, CDR2 SVGIG (reference sequence). This CDR3 is built from 16 residues. The DNA for the CDR3 is TGTGAGTGGAGTGTACCGGCAGGGCATGGGGCCAACGTCCTGACTTTC. Its translation is CEWSVPAGHGANVLTF.

The rearrangement joins TRBV15 to TRBJ2-5, with 7 positions matching TRBD1. The J call may be mistaken, given a closer DNA end match to TRBJ2-7. This CDR3 contains 13 residues. CDR1 is LNHNV and CDR2 is YYDKDF in the germline V gene (reference sequence). In DNA, the CDR3 is TGTGCCACCAGCGTTGGACAGGCCTACGAGCAGTACTTC. Protein: CATSVGQAYEQYF.

The CDR3 loop is CASSGTSGGADTQYF. CDR3 bases: TGTGCCAGCAGTGGGACTAGCGGGGGGGCAGATACGCAGTATTTT. V and J are TRBV6-1 and TRBJ2-3, with 15 bases that match TRBD2. The CDR3 extends over 15 amino acids. Trimming at V came to 4 bases and at J to 4 bases, leaving 0 bases not matched to a gene. Germline V CDR1 and CDR2: MNHNS, SASEGT.

The rearrangement uses TRBV7-6 and TRBJ2-3; no clear D gene. This CDR3 region has 13 residues. V lost 5 bases to trimming and J lost 4 bases, with 10 bases between them. Germline CDR1 reads SGHVS; CDR2 reads FNYEAQ. CDR3 amino acids: CASSLAYSDTQYF. CDR3 in DNA: TGTGCCAGCAGCCTCGCGTACTCAGATACGCAGTATTTT.

The CDR3 bases are TGTGCCAGCAGGGCCGGGACAGGGGCGGGCAATGAGCAGTTCTTC. Its protein product is CASRAGTGAGNEQFF. V is TRBV2 and J is TRBJ2-1, with TRBD1 matching 10 bases. With 6 bases clipped from V and 6 bases from J, the junction kept 8 bases outside the gene matches. CDR1 is SNHLY, CDR2 FYNNEI, per germline. CDR3 size: 15 residues.

This clone was detected only a few times. CDR3 residues: CASSKGSYEQYF. In DNA form, the CDR3 reads TGCGCCAGCAGCAAAGGGAGTTACGAGCAGTACTTC. The chain combines TRBV4-1 with TRBJ2-7, with D possibly TRBD2 on 5 matching bases. Trimming left V 5 bases short and J 4 bases short, with 9 bases between. This CDR3 contains 12 residues. Germline V lookup: CDR1 MGHRA, CDR2 YSYEKL.

This clone was observed a single time. The chain recombines TRBV27 with TRBJ1-1; 7 bases are a match to TRBD1. The V segment lost 5 bases and the J segment 1 base; nucleotides outside the gene matches: 7. This CDR3 is 15 amino acids long. CDR1 and CDR2 (germline): MNHEY, SMNVEV (reference sequence). CDR3 protein: CASSRDDRANTEAFF. DNA of the CDR3: TGTGCCAGCAGTCGCGATGACAGGGCGAACACTGAAGCTTTCTTT.

The chain couples TRBV19 to TRBJ2-3; D remains unclear. This CDR3 is built from 13 residues. The germline V gene encodes CDR1 LNHDA and CDR2 SQIVND (reference sequence). Trimming shortened V by 3 bases and J by 6 bases, and 10 bases separated the two germline ends. The CDR3 is CASSIWLRDTQYF. DNA of the CDR3: TGTGCCAGTAGTATCTGGCTGAGGGATACGCAGTATTTT.

This clone appeared a few times. This rearrangement joins TRBV28 to TRBJ2-7, with a possible D match to TRBD1 (6 bases). The CDR3 spans 12 residues. The germline V gene has CDR1 MDHEN and CDR2 SYDVKM. V was clipped by 4 bases and J by 5 bases, with 9 bases between them. In nucleotides, the CDR3 is TGTGCCAGCAGTTCAACAGGGCACGAGCAGTACTTC. Amino acids: CASSSTGHEQYF.

The chain joins TRBV27 to TRBJ2-7; maybe TRBD2 (5 bases). This CDR3 has 12 amino acids. Trimming removed 2 bases at V and 7 bases at J, with 9 bases between. The germline gives CDR1 MNHEY, CDR2 SMNVEV (reference sequence). In DNA form, the CDR3 reads TGTGCCAGCAGTTTAGGTTCGGGGGAGCAGTACTTC. This gives the protein CASSLGSGEQYF.